Reported below is one T cell receptor (beta chain). Its antigen is as yet unknown. The sample's time point: late sampling 161 to 241 days after vaccination in a few convalescent patients. Treatment: approximately nine-day PBMC culture with coronavirus spike peptide pools or control peptides (ViraFEST assay). This sample was included in a study of vaccination and CD4 T cells after COVID-19. Study-wide results and caveats: Spike mono-reactivity was found in 304 of 307 vaccine-specific clones from convalescent patients.

Researchers used the Oncomine TCR Beta short-read assay to sequence DNA from cultured CD4+ T cells. One entry per CDR3 protein, called by TCRdb with MiXCR from the PCR reads. Of fewer than 25,000 distinct CDR3 sequences listed, less than 40% are singletons. The source is a human donor who had recovered from COVID-19. The source was CD4+ T cells from blood, cultured in vitro, collected about 7 months after SARS-CoV-2 vaccination.

The CDR3 sequence: CASSLVGGTNYGYTF. CDR3 DNA sequence: TGCGCCAGCAGCTTGGTTGGTGGGACAAACTATGGCTACACCTTC. The V call is TRBV5-1, the J call TRBJ1-2; a weak D match, TRBD1 (6 bases). With 0 bases removed from V and 2 bases from J, the gap between germline ends came to 11 bases. Germline CDR1 and CDR2: SGHRS and YFSETQ. The CDR3 covers 15 residues.